This passage covers 31 T cell receptor beta chains from one sample sequenced in a study of OX40 agonist ivuxolimab in advanced cancers. Only in-frame clones appear in the TCRdb table, and some are missing; sequencing was by immunoSEQ multiplex PCR. In the table there are some 57,000 clones, roughly four fifths of which are singletons. Source: CD4+ or CD8+ T cells sorted from blood, taken in a trial of the OX40 agonist ivuxolimab. The receptors here all came from an adult with an advanced solid tumor such as melanoma, head and neck, liver or kidney cancer.

The CDR3 loop is CASSLQGISNTGELFF. The CDR3 region has the DNA TGTGCCAGCAGCTTGCAAGGGATTTCGAACACCGGGGAGCTGTTTTTT. The chain recombines TRBV5-6 with TRBJ2-2; D is unclear. This CDR3 has 16 residues. The V end was cut by 1 base, the J end by 0 bases, with 10 bases between. Germline V CDR1 and CDR2: SGHDT, YYEEEE. The full variable domain, its missing parts supplied by reference TRBV5-6 and TRBJ2-2, is DAGVTQSPTHLIKTRGQQVTLRCSPKSGHDTVSWYQQALGQGPQFIFQYYEEEERQRGNFPDRFSGHQFPNYSSELNVNALLLGDSALYLCASSLQGISNTGELFFGEGSRLTVL.

The chain links TRBV7-2 to TRBJ1-2, with D perhaps TRBD1 (5 bases). Germline V gives CDR1 SGHTA, CDR2 FQGNSA. The CDR3 spans 13 residues. V was pared by 5 bases and J by 6 bases, with 13 bases between. The CDR3: CASSLNTGDGYTF. In DNA form, the CDR3 reads TGTGCCAGCAGCCTTAACACGGGGGATGGCTACACCTTC. The whole variable domain, filled in from reference TRBV7-2 and TRBJ1-2, reads GAGVSQSPSNKVTEKGKDVELRCDPISGHTALYWYRQSLGQGLEFLIYFQGNSAPDKSGLPSDRFSAERTGGSVSTLTIQRTQQEDSAVYLCASSLNTGDGYTFGSGTRLTVV.

The rearrangement links TRBV10-3 to TRBJ1-5, with D possibly TRBD1 on 6 matching bases. Germline V gene lookup returns CDR1 ENHRY and CDR2 SYGVKD. V was shortened by 6 bases and J by 2 bases, with 11 bases between the two germline ends. This CDR3 is built from 14 residues. In DNA, the CDR3 is TGTGCCATCAGGGCAGGGGTTGGCAATCAGCCCCAGCATTTT. Encoded protein: CAIRAGVGNQPQHF.

This clone is a singleton in its sample. As DNA, the CDR3 is TGTGCCAGCAGTTCAGGGGCGCAGGGAAATGGCTACACCTTC. Translating it yields CASSSGAQGNGYTF. This chain links TRBV25-1 with TRBJ1-2, with D perhaps TRBD1 (6 bases). Deletions cut 5 bases from V and 6 bases from J, with 16 bases between. The CDR3 loop spans 14 amino acids. Germline values: CDR1 MGHDK, CDR2 SYGVNS.

V usage is TRBV19 and J usage is TRBJ1-2, with D possibly matching TRBD1 (6 bases). CDR3 length: 13 amino acids. Trimming cost V 6 bases and J 8 bases, with 16 bases left between them. Looked up from germline, CDR1 is LNHDA and CDR2 is SQIVND (reference sequence). CDR3 loop: CASSNRDTGGYTF. CDR3 bases: TGTGCCAGTAGCAACCGGGACACCGGGGGCTACACCTTC.

This clone was counted a few times. V is TRBV5-4 and J is TRBJ1-2; TRBD1 is a possible D gene (6 bases). The V gene's germline CDR1 is SGHNT and CDR2 YYREEE (reference sequence). The length of the CDR3 is 13 residues. V was shortened by 4 bases and J by 4 bases, with 11 bases between the two germline ends. Written as DNA, the CDR3 is TGTGCCAGCAGCATAACAGGGATCTATGGCTACACCTTC. Translation gives CASSITGIYGYTF.

V usage is TRBV11-1 and J usage is TRBJ2-5; 9 positions match TRBD2. This CDR3 spans 17 amino acids. Germline CDR1 SGHAT, CDR2 FQDESV (reference sequence). The ends lost 1 base at V and 5 bases at J; junction bases unmatched: 11. The CDR3 DNA reads TGTGCCAGCAGCTTAGGGCAGTTAGCGGGAGTTCCGGAGACCCAGTACTTC. Protein: CASSLGQLAGVPETQYF.

The chain recombines TRBV5-5 with TRBJ2-7; TRBD1 matches at 8 bases. The CDR3 has 14 residues. Per the germline V gene, CDR1 is SGHKS and CDR2 is YYEKEE (reference sequence). With 0 bases clipped from V and 7 bases from J, the junction kept 6 bases outside the gene matches. Here the CDR3 reads CASSLVTGAGEQYF. CDR3 coding DNA: TGTGCCAGCAGCTTGGTGACAGGGGCGGGGGAGCAGTACTTC.

The DNA of the CDR3 is TGTGCCAGCAGCCCGGCGAAGACAGGGTGGGTCCCCTATGGCTACACCTTC. Its translation is CASSPAKTGWVPYGYTF. The chain joins TRBV7-2 to TRBJ1-2, with 7 bases that match TRBD1. The germline V gene encodes CDR1 SGHTA and CDR2 FQGNSA. The ends lost 5 bases at V and 4 bases at J; junction bases unmatched: 16. This CDR3 contains 17 residues.

This clone was picked up one time. CDR3: CASSHLTTGAGNTIYF. The CDR3 bases are TGCGCCAGCAGCCACCTTACCACAGGGGCTGGAAACACCATATATTTT. V usage is TRBV4-1 and J usage is TRBJ1-3; TRBD1 matches 7 bases. This CDR3 region has 16 residues. Trimming at V came to 3 bases and at J to 2 bases, leaving 7 bases not matched to a gene. Germline values: CDR1 MGHRA, CDR2 YSYEKL.

This chain connects TRBV5-1 to TRBJ2-3, with 8 bases that match TRBD1. Germline loops: CDR1 SGHRS, CDR2 YFSETQ. The CDR3 has 16 residues. J lost 0 bases, V lost 0 bases, and 3 bases had no gene match. In nucleotides, the CDR3 is TGCGCCAGCAGCTTGGGAGGGACAGGCAGCACAGATACGCAGTATTTT. It translates to CASSLGGTGSTDTQYF.

This rearrangement joins TRBV15 to TRBJ1-4; 8 bases map to TRBD1. Germline V lookup: CDR1 LNHNV, CDR2 YYDKDF (reference sequence). The ends lost 0 bases at V and 7 bases at J; junction bases unmatched: 7. The CDR3 runs 16 residues. In DNA, the CDR3 is TGTGCCACCAGCAGAGATTTGGCAGGGGGCATTGAAAAACTGTTTTTT. This gives the protein CATSRDLAGGIEKLFF.

The V and J genes are TRBV7-3 and TRBJ2-3, with a tentative D call TRBD2 (5 bases). Germline V CDR1 and CDR2: SGHTA, FQGTGA. Trimming removed 2 bases from V and 0 bases from J, with 6 bases in between. This CDR3 is 14 amino acids long. CDR3 nucleotide sequence: TGTGCCAGCAGCTTAGCGGGTAGCACAGATACGCAGTATTTT. Amino acids: CASSLAGSTDTQYF.

The genes are TRBV7-3 and TRBJ2-3; TRBD2 matches at 11 bases. The CDR3 loop spans 14 amino acids. Germline CDR1 and CDR2: SGHTA and FQGTGA. V lost 2 bases and J lost 5; bases outside the gene matches: 0. For the CDR3, the DNA is TGTGCCAGCAGCTTAGGACTAGCGGGAGATACGCAGTATTTT. This gives the protein CASSLGLAGDTQYF.

This chain joins TRBV6-6 and TRBJ1-3; D unresolved. The V end was cut by 0 bases, the J end by 7 bases, with 10 bases between. CDR1 is MNHNY and CDR2 is SVGAGI in the germline V gene (reference sequence). The CDR3 spans 14 residues. The CDR3 protein is CASSYSKMANTIYF. The CDR3 bases are TGTGCCAGCAGTTACTCGAAGATGGCGAACACCATATATTTT.

The chain employs TRBV7-9 and TRBJ1-6, with 7 positions matching TRBD1. This CDR3 is 14 amino acids long. Germline CDR1 SEHNR, CDR2 FQNEAQ (reference sequence). V lost 5 bases to trimming and J lost 5 bases; unmatched junction nucleotides: 3. CDR3 bases: TGTGCCAGCAGCCTGGGACAGAATAATTCACCCCTCCACTTT. Translation: CASSLGQNNSPLHF.

This chain joins TRBV6-1 and TRBJ2-1, with TRBD2 matching 7 bases. The CDR3 is made up of 13 amino acids. The germline V gene encodes CDR1 MNHNS and CDR2 SASEGT. Trimming cost V 4 bases and J 10 bases; bases outside gene matches: 7. CDR3 nucleotides: TGTGCCAGCAGTGTGTTACTAGCGAGGGAGCAGTTCTTC. Translated: CASSVLLAREQFF.

The rearrangement uses TRBV5-1 and TRBJ1-1; D is uncertain. Germline loops: CDR1 SGHRS, CDR2 YFSETQ. The CDR3 has 13 residues. Trimming removed 2 bases from V and 7 bases from J, with 12 bases in between. The CDR3 loop reads CASSLGGFGEAFF. In nucleotides, the CDR3 is TGCGCCAGCAGCTTAGGAGGGTTCGGTGAAGCTTTCTTT.

The J gene is TRBJ2-5, the V gene TRBV28; D ambiguous. V gave up 1 base and J gave up 1 base, with 13 bases separating them. The CDR3 totals 16 residues. Germline V lookup: CDR1 MDHEN, CDR2 SYDVKM. This CDR3 reads CASSLLSLSLQETQYF. The CDR3 region has the DNA TGTGCCAGCAGTTTATTGAGTCTGAGTCTCCAAGAGACCCAGTACTTC.

This chain joins TRBV5-5 and TRBJ2-3, with 9 bases matching TRBD2. Germline lookup yields CDR1 SGHKS and CDR2 YYEKEE (reference sequence). J gave up 6 bases and V 4 bases, and 9 bases lay outside the gene matches. This CDR3 is built from 15 residues. CDR3: CASSQVVAGADTQYF. The CDR3 nucleotides are TGTGCCAGCAGCCAGGTGGTAGCGGGAGCGGATACGCAGTATTTT.

This chain uses TRBV28 with TRBJ2-5; 9 bases map to TRBD1. The CDR3 covers 14 residues. The germline gives CDR1 MDHEN, CDR2 SYDVKM. V gave up 6 bases and J gave up 5 bases; unmatched junction bases: 7. The CDR3 sequence is CASRAGTGTETQYF. Here the CDR3 DNA reads TGTGCCAGCAGAGCCGGGACAGGGACCGAGACCCAGTACTTC.

The chain uses TRBV2 and TRBJ2-5, with no clear D. This CDR3 is 14 amino acids long. V gave up 2 bases and J gave up 7 bases, with 14 bases separating them. From germline, CDR1 is SNHLY and CDR2 FYNNEI. This CDR3 reads CASSERVTLRTQYF. The DNA of the CDR3 is TGTGCCAGCAGTGAAAGGGTCACATTAAGGACCCAGTACTTC.

The chain has TRBV4-1 and TRBJ1-6; 7 bases fit TRBD1. Germline V CDR1 and CDR2: MGHRA, YSYEKL. The CDR3 runs 15 residues. V gave up 0 bases and J gave up 10 bases; unmatched junction bases: 6. The CDR3 DNA sequence: TGCGCCAGCAGCCAAGATCAGGGGGTTGGGTCACCCCTCCACTTT. Its translation: CASSQDQGVGSPLHF.

The chain recombines TRBV19 with TRBJ1-3, with D unresolved. V lost 3 bases to trimming and J lost 1 base, with 7 bases between them. The CDR3 covers 14 residues. Germline V lookup: CDR1 LNHDA, CDR2 SQIVND (reference sequence). The CDR3 reads CASSIDGSGNTIYF. Here the CDR3 DNA reads TGTGCCAGTAGTATCGATGGGTCTGGAAACACCATATATTTT.

The chain is built from TRBV28 and TRBJ2-3, with 12 bases matching TRBD2. V was clipped by 3 bases and J by 3 bases; unmatched bases: 1. Germline lookup yields CDR1 MDHEN and CDR2 SYDVKM. This CDR3 is built from 15 residues. For the CDR3, the DNA is TGTGCCAGCAGTTTCACTAGCGGGAGGACAGATACGCAGTATTTT. This gives the protein CASSFTSGRTDTQYF.

This chain uses TRBV6-5 with TRBJ1-2; the match to TRBD1 covers 7 bases. The CDR3 is made up of 15 amino acids. Germline V CDR1 and CDR2: MNHEY, SVGAGI. V was pared by 4 bases and J by 6 bases, with 11 bases of the junction left unmatched. The CDR3 DNA is TGTGCCAGCAGTTTGGGACAGTCGAGCGGGCATGGCTACACCTTC. It is translated as CASSLGQSSGHGYTF.

This chain uses TRBV28 with TRBJ2-7; 7 nucleotides agree with TRBD2. V trimming: 6 bases; J trimming: 0 bases; junction bases outside the gene matches: 8. There are 15 residues in the CDR3. The germline V gene has CDR1 MDHEN and CDR2 SYDVKM. For the CDR3, the DNA is TGTGCCAGCAGCCTAACGGGGGGTGGCTCCTACGAGCAGTACTTC. It translates to CASSLTGGGSYEQYF. The entire variable domain, with the rest obtained from reference TRBV28 and TRBJ2-7, is as follows: DVKVTQSSRYLVKRTGEKVFLECVQDMDHENMFWYRQDPGLGLRLIYFSYDVKMKEKGDIPEGYSVSREKKERFSLILESASTNQTSMYLCASSLTGGGSYEQYFGPGTRLTVT.

This chain links TRBV11-3 with TRBJ2-2; 9 nucleotides match TRBD1. Germline values: CDR1 SGHNT, CDR2 YENEEA. V dropped 0 bases and J dropped 6; count of bases not matched to a gene: 2. The CDR3 is 15 amino acids. CDR3 residues: CASSLEGQGAGELFF. In nucleotides, the CDR3 is TGTGCCAGCAGCTTAGAGGGACAGGGAGCCGGGGAGCTGTTTTTT.

This clone appeared a few times. V gene TRBV7-9 combines with J gene TRBJ2-3, with D possibly matching TRBD1 (6 bases). V was cut by 2 bases and J by 6 bases, with 9 bases left in between. Germline V CDR1 and CDR2: SEHNR, FQNEAQ (reference sequence). The CDR3 consists of 13 residues. In DNA form, the CDR3 reads TGTGCCAGCAGCTTACAGGGGCGGGATACGCAGTATTTT. Amino acids: CASSLQGRDTQYF.

As concerns this clone: The sample contains more than one DNA sequence encoding this CDR3. The V gene is TRBV6-6, the J gene TRBJ2-2; 7 nucleotides line up with TRBD1. V shed 9 bases and J 3 bases; nucleotides not matched to a gene: 10. The CDR3 length is 15 residues. In germline, CDR1 is MNHNY, CDR2 SVGAGI (reference sequence). The CDR3 DNA reads as TGTGCCAGTGCCCGGAGGCAGGGGGACACCGGGGAGCTGTTTTTT. It specifies CASARRQGDTGELFF.

This chain links TRBV7-2 with TRBJ1-4; a weak D match, TRBD1 (6 bases). CDR3 length equals 15 residues. Germline V lookup: CDR1 SGHTA, CDR2 FQGNSA. Trimming removed 5 bases at V and 3 bases at J, with 13 bases between. The CDR3 region is CASSPKGGANEKLFF. CDR3 DNA: TGTGCCAGCAGCCCGAAAGGGGGAGCTAATGAAAAACTGTTTTTT.